The sequence of this T cell receptor (beta chain) was determined in a study of cytotoxic CD8 clonotypes in ibrutinib-treated CLL. The study, taken as a whole, reports: With treatment, public clonotypes, which were uncommon, either contracted or remained stable.

CDR3 size: 11 residues. Trimming cost V 3 bases and J 4 bases, with 3 bases left between them. CDR1 is MDHEN and CDR2 is SYDVKM in the germline V gene. Turning to this clone: Its antigen is undetermined.

Some clones are missing from TCRdb's copy, which holds only in-frame ones; the method was immunoSEQ multiplex PCR. The sample lists 200,000 or so clones; approximately 79% were seen once. This chain joins TRBV28 and TRBJ1-2; no definite D call. Sequencing was performed on PBMCs, taken after 12 months of ibrutinib treatment. The receptor's source is a human donor with chronic lymphocytic leukemia. DNA for the CDR3: TGTGCCAGCAGTTTGGCCTATGGCTACACCTTC. Encoded protein: CASSLAYGYTF.